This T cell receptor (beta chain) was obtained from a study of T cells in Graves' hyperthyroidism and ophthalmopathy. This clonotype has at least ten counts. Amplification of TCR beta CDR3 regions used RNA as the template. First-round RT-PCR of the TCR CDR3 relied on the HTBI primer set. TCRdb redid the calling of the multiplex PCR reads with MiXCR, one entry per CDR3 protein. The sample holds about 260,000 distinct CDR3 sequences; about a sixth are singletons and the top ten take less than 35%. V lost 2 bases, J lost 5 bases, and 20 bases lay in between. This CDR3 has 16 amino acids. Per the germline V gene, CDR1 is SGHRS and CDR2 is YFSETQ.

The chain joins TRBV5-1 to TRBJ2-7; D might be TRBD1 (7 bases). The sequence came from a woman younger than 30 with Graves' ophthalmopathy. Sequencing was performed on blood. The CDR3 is CASSLQAVRGAHEQYF. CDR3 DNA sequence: TGCGCCAGCAGCTTACAGGCGGTCAGGGGGGCCCACGAGCAGTACTTC.